A single sample is the source of the 24 T cell receptor beta chains below, sequenced in a study of cytomegalovirus exposure and HLA in healthy donors. The PCR contained 60 Vbeta and 13 Jbeta primers. The table came from immunoSEQ multiplex PCR; TCRdb's copy has only in-frame clones and leaves some out. The repertoire holds roughly 200,000 clones, with around 80% as singletons. Material for sequencing was PBMCs. The receptor source for this set is a man aged 35 to 55 in good health and CMV-seronegative.

The chain couples TRBV6-1 to TRBJ1-4, with 7 bases that match TRBD1. V dropped 4 bases and J dropped 8; count of bases not matched to a gene: 7. The CDR3 sequence is 14 residues long. Germline-derived CDR1 and CDR2 are MNHNS and SASEGT. The CDR3 region has the DNA TGTGCCAGCAGTGCGACAGGGAGCCGAGAAAAACTGTTTTTT. This sequence encodes CASSATGSREKLFF.

The J gene is TRBJ2-4, the V gene TRBV11-2; 7 nucleotides line up with TRBD2. Germline CDR1 and CDR2: SGHAT and FQNNGV. J lost 8 bases, V lost 4 bases, and 11 bases had no gene match. CDR3 length: 15 residues. The CDR3 sequence: CASSSRTSEGYIQYF. The CDR3 bases are TGTGCCAGCAGCTCCCGGACTAGTGAAGGGTACATTCAGTACTTC.

V gene TRBV6-6 combines with J gene TRBJ2-3; 11 bases align to TRBD1. Trimming took 2 bases from V and 4 from J; bases not matched to a gene: 2. The CDR3 has 15 amino acids. The V gene's germline CDR1 is MNHNY and CDR2 SVGAGI (reference sequence). The CDR3 sequence is CASSYGTGGSDTQYF. Written as DNA, the CDR3 is TGTGCCAGCAGTTACGGGACAGGGGGGTCAGATACGCAGTATTTT.

The rearrangement uses TRBV25-1 and TRBJ2-7, with TRBD1 identical over 10 bases. Germline V gene data show CDR1 as MGHDK and CDR2 as SYGVNS. This CDR3 spans 16 amino acids. J lost 2 bases, V lost 3 bases, and 7 bases had no gene match. CDR3 amino acids: CASSDPGQGSTYEQYF. CDR3 nucleotides: TGTGCCAGCAGTGACCCGGGACAGGGGAGTACCTACGAGCAGTACTTC.

V and J are TRBV5-6 and TRBJ1-1; D ambiguous. The CDR3 runs to 13 residues. Germline CDR1 reads SGHDT; CDR2 reads YYEEEE. Trimming stripped 0 bases from V and 7 bases from J, with 10 bases between. The CDR3 DNA follows: TGTGCCAGCAGCTTGGACGGGATCAGTGAAGCTTTCTTT. Translating gives CASSLDGISEAFF.

This clone has a handful of counts. The chain uses TRBV5-1 and TRBJ1-6, with a weak D call TRBD1 (5 bases). The V gene's germline CDR1 is SGHRS and CDR2 YFSETQ. The ends were cut back, 0 bases at V and 7 bases at J, with 8 bases in the middle. There are 14 residues in the CDR3. The CDR3 DNA sequence: TGCGCCAGCAGCTTGGGACAGAAGAATTCACCCCTCCACTTT. Amino acid sequence: CASSLGQKNSPLHF.

The chain has TRBV5-1 and TRBJ2-1; TRBD2 matches at 11 bases. The CDR3 length is 16 residues. Germline V gene sequence: CDR1 SGHRS, CDR2 YFSETQ. V dropped 4 bases and J dropped 3; count of bases not matched to a gene: 6. CDR3 amino acids: CASSVSGTSGYNEQFF. The CDR3 DNA follows: TGCGCCAGCAGCGTTTCCGGGACTAGCGGCTACAATGAGCAGTTCTTC.

J is TRBJ2-1 and V is TRBV6-5; D gene unclear. V was clipped by 5 bases and J by 0 bases, with 11 bases between them. This CDR3 is 15 amino acids long. Per the germline V gene, CDR1 is MNHEY and CDR2 is SVGAGI. CDR3 amino acids: CASSPYLDSYNEQFF. DNA for the CDR3: TGTGCCAGCAGTCCGTACCTAGACTCCTACAATGAGCAGTTCTTC.

This clone was detected only once. The chain couples TRBV27 to TRBJ2-5; 12 nucleotides agree with TRBD2. The CDR3 covers 14 residues. From germline, CDR1 is MNHEY and CDR2 SMNVEV (reference sequence). V shed 9 bases and J 5 bases; nucleotides not matched to a gene: 7. CDR3 amino acids: CASRLAGVGETQYF. In nucleotides, the CDR3 is TGTGCCAGTAGACTAGCGGGAGTGGGGGAGACCCAGTACTTC.

V gene TRBV2 combines with J gene TRBJ1-5; possible D gene TRBD1, 5 bases. CDR3 length: 13 amino acids. Germline V lookup: CDR1 SNHLY, CDR2 FYNNEI. V was pared by 7 bases and J by 4 bases, with 11 bases between. DNA for the CDR3: TGTGCCAGCAACGCGGGGCTAAATCAGCCCCAGCATTTT. It encodes CASNAGLNQPQHF.

The V gene is TRBV21-1, the J gene TRBJ2-3; whether TRBD1, the table's D call, matches the DNA was not checked. TRBV21-1 is an annotated pseudogene. The CDR3 runs to 15 residues. The CDR3 loop reads CASSKGTDSTDTQYF. CDR3 nucleotides: TGTGCCAGCAGCAAAGGGACAGATAGCACAGATACGCAGTATTTT.

This chain links TRBV25-1 with TRBJ2-7, with 7 bases lining up with TRBD2. Trimming removed 3 bases from V and 7 bases from J; junction bases left unmatched: 6. The CDR3 spans 13 residues. From germline, CDR1 is MGHDK and CDR2 SYGVNS. CDR3 sequence reads: CASSEGGTGEQYF. Written as DNA, the CDR3 is TGTGCCAGCAGTGAGGGGGGGACCGGGGAGCAGTACTTC.

The chain combines TRBV18 with TRBJ1-1; 7 nucleotides agree with TRBD1. The CDR3 runs 15 residues. Germline V lookup: CDR1 KGHSH, CDR2 LQKENI. The trim removed 5 bases at V and 13 bases at J, leaving 19 bases unmatched. The CDR3 sequence: CASSVYRDPGGLGFF. Here the CDR3 DNA reads TGTGCCAGCTCAGTCTACCGGGACCCAGGGGGATTAGGTTTCTTT.

V usage is TRBV27 and J usage is TRBJ1-2, with D possibly matching TRBD1 (6 bases). Germline V lookup: CDR1 MNHEY, CDR2 SMNVEV (reference sequence). Deletions cut 5 bases from V and 5 bases from J, with 18 bases between. CDR3 length equals 15 residues. The CDR3, as DNA: TGTGCCAGCAGTCCCTTGCTGGACAGATCATATGGCTACACCTTC. Translating it yields CASSPLLDRSYGYTF.

The V and J genes are TRBV7-9 and TRBJ2-7, with TRBD1 matching 7 bases. The CDR3 contains 14 residues. V shed 2 bases, J shed 2 bases, and the junction held 3 bases outside the gene matches. The germline V gene encodes CDR1 SEHNR and CDR2 FQNEAQ (reference sequence). The chain's CDR3 is CASSLRDRPYEQYF. The DNA of the CDR3 is TGTGCCAGCAGCTTAAGGGACAGACCCTACGAGCAGTACTTC.

Only a few counts were recorded for this clone. The chain joins TRBV27 to TRBJ1-6; 10 bases align to TRBD1. With V trimmed by 4 bases and J by 9 bases, 12 bases remained unmatched. The CDR3 runs 17 residues. CDR1 and CDR2 from the germline V gene are MNHEY and SMNVEV (reference sequence). The CDR3 region has the DNA TGTGCCAGCAGTTCATTTACCGGGACAGGGGTTACTTCACCCCTCCACTTT. It codes for CASSSFTGTGVTSPLHF.

This chain joins TRBV19 and TRBJ1-5, with 7 bases aligning to TRBD1. This CDR3 is 16 amino acids long. Trimming removed 5 bases from V and 7 bases from J; junction bases left unmatched: 14. CDR1 is LNHDA, CDR2 SQIVND, per germline (reference sequence). The DNA for the CDR3 is TGTGCCAGTAGTCAAGACTATACAGGGGAAGAACAGCCCCAGCATTTT. Translated: CASSQDYTGEEQPQHF.

The chain links TRBV11-3 to TRBJ2-1; 8 nucleotides agree with TRBD1. The CDR3 runs 15 residues. The germline CDR1 and CDR2 sequences are SGHNT and YENEEA. J was trimmed by 1 base and V by 4 bases; bases with no gene match: 3. CDR3 in amino acids: CASSWTGNSYNEQFF. DNA for the CDR3: TGTGCCAGCAGCTGGACAGGGAATTCCTACAATGAGCAGTTCTTC.

This clone was found a few times. The chain has TRBV4-1 and TRBJ2-7; no firm D call. Trimming cost V 3 bases and J 1 base, with 10 bases left between them. This CDR3 has 14 residues. Per germline, CDR1 MGHRA and CDR2 YSYEKL. The CDR3 reads CASSQVDMSYEQYF. The CDR3 DNA is TGCGCCAGCAGCCAGGTCGACATGTCCTACGAGCAGTACTTC.

V and J are TRBV10-3 and TRBJ1-1, with a weak D call TRBD1 (5 bases). CDR1 and CDR2 (germline): ENHRY, SYGVKD. The CDR3 loop spans 15 amino acids. Trimming removed 4 bases from V and 0 bases from J, with 12 bases in between. CDR3 bases: TGTGCCATCAGTGCCGGGGGGTCCATGAACACTGAAGCTTTCTTT. This encodes CAISAGGSMNTEAFF.

V is TRBV11-3 and J is TRBJ1-1; D is ambiguous. Germline V gene data show CDR1 as SGHNT and CDR2 as YENEEA. The CDR3 runs to 13 residues. Deletions cut 3 bases from V and 1 base from J, with 6 bases between. CDR3 in DNA: TGTGCCAGCAGCTTGGAGGCGAACACTGAAGCTTTCTTT. Protein: CASSLEANTEAFF.

This clone turned up a few times. This chain links TRBV19 with TRBJ1-3; 7 bases align to TRBD1. J was trimmed by 9 bases and V by 0 bases; bases with no gene match: 11. Germline loops: CDR1 LNHDA, CDR2 SQIVND (reference sequence). The CDR3 is 16 amino acids. The CDR3 region has the DNA TGTGCCAGTAGTATAGATCCCGGGACAGCAGTCGGCACCATATATTTT. It specifies CASSIDPGTAVGTIYF.

This clone was observed a single time. This chain links TRBV29-1 with TRBJ1-1, with 7 bases that match TRBD1. The V segment lost 3 bases and the J segment 11 bases; nucleotides outside the gene matches: 6. Germline loops: CDR1 SQVTM, CDR2 ANQGSEA. The CDR3 is 11 amino acids. In nucleotides, the CDR3 is TGCAGCGTTGATAGCGACAGGGCGGCTTTCTTT. As protein: CSVDSDRAAFF.

The genes are TRBV19 and TRBJ1-1, with 10 bases fitting TRBD1. The CDR3 consists of 15 residues. Germline trimming cut 3 bases from V and 4 bases from J; bases unmatched to any gene: 5. The germline gives CDR1 LNHDA, CDR2 SQIVND (reference sequence). CDR3 in amino acids: CASSIGQGGSTEAFF. For the CDR3, the DNA is TGTGCCAGTAGTATTGGACAGGGGGGGAGCACTGAAGCTTTCTTT. Looking up the rest from reference TRBV19 and TRBJ1-1 gives the full variable domain: DGGITQSPKYLFRKEGQNVTLSCEQNLNHDAMYWYRQDPGQGLRLIYYSQIVNDFQKGDIAEGYSVSREKKESFPLTVTSAQKNPTAFYLCASSIGQGGSTEAFFGQGTRLTVV.